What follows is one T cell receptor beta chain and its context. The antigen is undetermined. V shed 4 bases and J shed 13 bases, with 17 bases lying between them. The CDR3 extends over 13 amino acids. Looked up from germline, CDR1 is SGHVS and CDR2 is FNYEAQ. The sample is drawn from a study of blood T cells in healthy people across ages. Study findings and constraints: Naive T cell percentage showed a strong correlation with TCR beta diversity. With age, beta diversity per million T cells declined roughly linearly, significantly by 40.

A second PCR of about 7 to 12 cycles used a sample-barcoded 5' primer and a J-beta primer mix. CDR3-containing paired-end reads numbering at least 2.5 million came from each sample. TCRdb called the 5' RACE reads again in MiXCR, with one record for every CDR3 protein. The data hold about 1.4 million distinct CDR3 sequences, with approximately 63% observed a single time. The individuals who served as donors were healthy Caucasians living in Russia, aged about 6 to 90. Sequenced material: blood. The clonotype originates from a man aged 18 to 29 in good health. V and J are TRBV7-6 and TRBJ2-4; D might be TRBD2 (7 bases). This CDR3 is CASSSHRAGEQYF. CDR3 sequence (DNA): TGTGCCAGCAGCTCCCACAGGGCGGGGGAGCAGTACTTC.